Listed below are T cell receptor beta chains from one sample, sequenced in a study of T-cell reconstitution after alpha-beta-depleted transplantation in children. TCRdb re-derived calls from the PCR reads in MiXCR, one entry per CDR3 protein. Of hundreds of thousands of distinct CDR3 sequences in the sample, approximately 17% were seen once. The sample here was PBMCs, mostly from graft donor cells, taken 360 days after TCRalphabeta/CD19-depleted stem cell transplant. The receptors were sampled from a male patient under 10 years old who had a stem cell transplant for acute lymphoblastic leukemia, so the T cells may come from the graft donor. Both conserved end residues are part of each CDR3. The order of the fields is J gene, clone size, D gene, V gene, CDR3 DNA, CDR3 protein. The D gene is left open where the match is weak. Clone size is given for some rows only: seen once, a few or many times, or a class if the clone is expanded.

>TRBJ2-2|.|.|TRBV4-2
TGTGCCAGCAGCCAAGAGTTAGGAGACACCGGGGAGCTGTTTTTT
CASSQELGDTGELFF
>TRBJ2-1|few|.|TRBV7-9
TGTGCCAGCAGCTTAGTAGCTGGGGTTTACAATGAGCAGTTCTTC
CASSLVAGVYNEQFF
>TRBJ2-3|.|.|TRBV12-5
TGTGCTAGTGGTTTGGGAGATACGCAGTATTTT
CASGLGDTQYF
>TRBJ2-2|.|.|TRBV12-3/TRBV12-4
TGTGCCAGCTGGGTGTATGGGGGCAGCTTGTTTTTT
CASWVYGGSLFF
>TRBJ2-1|few|.|TRBV12-3/TRBV12-4
TGTGCCAGCAGTTTTAGAGGGGATGAGCAGTTCTTC
CASSFRGDEQFF
>TRBJ2-7|few|TRBD1|TRBV12-3/TRBV12-4
TGTGCCAGCGGGGCAGGGGGCCCCTACGAGCAGTACTTC
CASGAGGPYEQYF
>TRBJ2-7|.|.|TRBV12-3/TRBV12-4
TGTGCCAGCGCGAGAGATCTGGGGGAGCAGTACTTC
CASARDLGEQYF
>TRBJ2-1|.|.|TRBV4-3
TGCGCCAGCAGCCAGATGGGATCCTACAATGATCAGTTCTTC
CASSQMGSYNDQFF
>TRBJ1-1|.|.|TRBV6-5
TGTGCCAGCAAACTTACTCGGGTGCGAGGGGCCCTCCCTGAAGCTTTCTTT
CASKLTRVRGALPEAFF
>TRBJ2-7|few|.|TRBV7-9
TGTGCCAGCGCCGCAAACCGACGGGGGCGATCCTACGAGCAGTACTTC
CASAANRRGRSYEQYF
>TRBJ1-6|few|.|TRBV5-1
TGCGCCAGCAGCTTGGCCCGGTCTTCGGATTCACCCCTCCACTTT
CASSLARSSDSPLHF
>TRBJ1-5|few|.|TRBV5-1
TGCGCCAGCAGCTTGGATGGGGGGCGAGGGCAGCCCCAGCATTTT
CASSLDGGRGQPQHF
>TRBJ1-1|few|.|TRBV12-3/TRBV12-4
TGTGCCAGCATCTATTCGAATGGGAACACTGAAGCTTTCTTT
CASIYSNGNTEAFF
>TRBJ1-5|.|.|TRBV2
TGTGCCAGCAGTGCCTGGCAGGAGCAACGGCAGCCCCAGCATTTT
CASSAWQEQRQPQHF
>TRBJ1-5|few|.|TRBV20-1
TGCAGTGCTAGACCTACAGGGACCAATCAGCCCCAGCATTTT
CSARPTGTNQPQHF
>TRBJ1-5|.|.|TRBV10-1
TGCGCCAGCAGTGAGTCGGGAGCGAATCAGCCCCAGCATTTT
CASSESGANQPQHF
>TRBJ2-7|.|TRBD1|TRBV5-5
TGTGCCAGCAGTGTTTTGGGACAGGGGGTCTACGAGCAGTACTTC
CASSVLGQGVYEQYF
>TRBJ2-1|few|.|TRBV24-1
TGTGCCACCAGTGATTTGCTAGCCGGTGAAGAGCAGTTCTTC
CATSDLLAGEEQFF
>TRBJ2-2|.|.|TRBV9
TGTGCCAGCAGCGCGTCAACAGGCAACACCGGGGAGCTGTTTTTT
CASSASTGNTGELFF
>TRBJ1-5|few|.|TRBV7-2
TGTGCCAGCAGCTTAGTAGGACAGAATAGCAATCAGCCCCAGCATTTT
CASSLVGQNSNQPQHF
>TRBJ2-5|few|.|TRBV27
TGTGCCAGCAGTTTAAGGGGGGAGGCAGAGACCCAGTACTTC
CASSLRGEAETQYF
>TRBJ1-1|few|.|TRBV28
TGTGCCAGCAGTTTATTCGGGGGGCCCCGCACTGAAGCTTTCTTT
CASSLFGGPRTEAFF
>TRBJ2-1|.|TRBD2|TRBV29-1
TGCAGCGCAAGCGGGGGGGCCATTGAGCAGTTCTTC
CSASGGAIEQFF